This T cell receptor (beta chain) is drawn from a study of blood T cells in healthy people across ages. Combining a sample-barcoded 5' primer with a J-beta primer mix, a second PCR ran for about 6 to 11 cycles. TCRdb re-derived calls from the 5' RACE reads in MiXCR, one entry per CDR3 protein. The data contain approximately 900,000 distinct CDR3 sequences, 29% of them singletons. The study drew donors from healthy Caucasian individuals in Russia aged roughly 6 to 90. Isolation per sample recovered at least 6.5 million PBMCs. The sample was also linked to a second study, of T cells of mothers and their children.

The sequence derives from a woman in her thirties or forties in good health. Material for sequencing was blood.

This chain's CDR3 is CASSSRGTGDDEQFF. CDR3 nucleotide sequence: TGTGCCAGCAGTTCCCGCGGGACAGGGGACGATGAGCAGTTCTTC. J is TRBJ2-1 and V is TRBV28; the match to TRBD1 covers 10 bases. The germline gives CDR1 MDHEN, CDR2 SYDVKM. V was clipped by 4 bases and J by 8 bases; unmatched bases: 8. This CDR3 has 15 amino acids.